This TCR beta chain emerged from a study of shared clonotypes between healthy human individuals. Profiling relied on immunoSEQ multiplex PCR, and the TCRdb table lists in-frame clones only, not all of them. Found here are approximately 440,000 clones, approximately 71% of them singletons; the top ten hold around 12%. Trimming took 5 bases from V and 2 from J; bases not matched to a gene: 11. This CDR3 is 16 amino acids long. From germline, CDR1 is KGHSH and CDR2 LQKENI. The receptor was derived from a woman in her 40s in good health. Some clones in this sample may be carry-over from other donors' samples. This chain uses TRBV18 with TRBJ2-7; 8 bases fit TRBD1. Sequenced input: PBMCs. DNA for the CDR3: TGTGCCAGCTCAGCAATGACAGGGGCCGTAACCTACGAGCAGTACTTC. Translating gives CASSAMTGAVTYEQYF. Filled out from reference TRBV18 and TRBJ2-7, the complete variable domain reads NAGVMQNPRHLVRRRGQEARLRCSPMKGHSHVYWYRQLPEEGLKFMVYLQKENIIDESGMPKERFSAEFPKEGPSILRIQQVVRGDSAAYFCASSAMTGAVTYEQYFGPGTRLTVT.